This TCR beta chain was captured by sequencing in a study of technical replicates of blood from a few donors. The V end lost 0 bases, the J end lost 8 bases, and 17 bases lay between the germline ends. The germline V gene encodes CDR1 LNHNV and CDR2 YYDKDF (reference sequence). The CDR3 loop spans 16 amino acids. Only in-frame clones appear in the TCRdb table, and some are missing; sequencing was by immunoSEQ multiplex PCR. The sample yields some 14,000 clones, 80% to 90% seen once. The chain recombines TRBV15 with TRBJ2-1; D possibly corresponds to TRBD2 (6 bases). Sample: PBMCs. The source of this sequence is a human donor in good health. The chain's CDR3 is CATSRDGLQQGDEQFF. CDR3 nucleotide sequence: TGTGCCACCAGCAGAGACGGACTACAGCAAGGAGATGAGCAGTTCTTC. Full variable domain (missing parts from reference TRBV15 and TRBJ2-1): DAMVIQNPRYQVTQFGKPVTLSCSQTLNHNVMYWYQQKSSQAPKLLFHYYDKDFNNEADTPDNFQSRRPNTSFCFLDIRSPGLGDTAMYLCATSRDGLQQGDEQFFGPGTRLTVL.